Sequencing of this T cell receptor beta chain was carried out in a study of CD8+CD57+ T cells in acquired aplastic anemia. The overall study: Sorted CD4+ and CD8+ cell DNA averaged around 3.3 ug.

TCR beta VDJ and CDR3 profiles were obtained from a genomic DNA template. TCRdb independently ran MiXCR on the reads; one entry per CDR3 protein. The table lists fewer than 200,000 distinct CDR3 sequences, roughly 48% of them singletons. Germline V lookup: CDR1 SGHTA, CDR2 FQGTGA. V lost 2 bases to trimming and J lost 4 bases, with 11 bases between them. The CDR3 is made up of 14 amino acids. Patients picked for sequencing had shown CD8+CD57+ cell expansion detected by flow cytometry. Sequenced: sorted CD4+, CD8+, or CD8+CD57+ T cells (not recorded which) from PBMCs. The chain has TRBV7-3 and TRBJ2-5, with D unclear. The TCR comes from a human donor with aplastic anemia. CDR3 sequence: CASSLDPVRETQYF. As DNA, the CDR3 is TGTGCCAGCAGCTTAGATCCAGTCAGAGAGACCCAGTACTTC.